These 17 T cell receptor beta chains were all obtained from the same sample, sequenced in a study of cytomegalovirus exposure and HLA in healthy donors. 60 Vbeta and 13 Jbeta primers were used in PCR. The protocol was immunoSEQ multiplex PCR, while the TCRdb copy is restricted to in-frame clones and leaves out a portion. In all, the sample yields 50,000 or so clones. Sequencing used PBMCs. These receptors came from a man aged 35 to 55 in good health and CMV-seropositive.

This chain uses TRBV18 with TRBJ1-2; 9 bases fit TRBD1. Germline CDR1 is KGHSH and CDR2 is LQKENI. Germline trimming cut 3 bases from V and 5 bases from J; bases unmatched to any gene: 4. The CDR3 consists of 14 residues. CDR3 sequence reads: CASSPPGQGYGYTF. The CDR3 DNA reads as TGTGCCAGCTCACCGCCGGGACAGGGTTATGGCTACACCTTC.

The chain is built from TRBV20-1 and TRBJ2-1, with a weak D call TRBD1 (6 bases). The V end lost 6 bases, the J end lost 9 bases, and 9 bases lay between the germline ends. The germline gives CDR1 DFQATT, CDR2 SNEGSKA (reference sequence). The CDR3 length is 10 residues. Here the CDR3 DNA reads TGCAGTGCCCTAGGGGGTGAGCAGTTCTTC. Protein product: CSALGGEQFF.

CDR3 nucleotides: TGTGCCAGCAGCACCGGACAGGGGACGAACACCGGGGAGCTGTTTTTT. Translating it yields CASSTGQGTNTGELFF. The rearrangement joins TRBV5-4 to TRBJ2-2; TRBD1 aligns across 9 bases. Germline lookup yields CDR1 SGHNT and CDR2 YYREEE (reference sequence). J gave up 0 bases and V 4 bases, and 4 bases lay outside the gene matches. This CDR3 comprises 16 residues.

V and J are TRBV6-1 and TRBJ1-1; 7 bases align to TRBD1. Trimming removed 3 bases from V and 6 bases from J; junction bases left unmatched: 4. Germline CDR1 is MNHNS and CDR2 is SASEGT. This CDR3 is 13 amino acids long. CDR3 sequence (DNA): TGTGCCAGCAGTGAGTGGCAGGGGGCTGAAGCTTTCTTT. Translated, it gives CASSEWQGAEAFF.

V gene TRBV5-1 combines with J gene TRBJ1-2; 7 bases fit TRBD1. The CDR3 runs 15 residues. The germline V gene encodes CDR1 SGHRS and CDR2 YFSETQ. Trimming cost V 0 bases and J 4 bases; bases outside gene matches: 6. CDR3 coding DNA: TGCGCCAGCAGCTTGGGACAGGGTGAGCGCTATGGCTACACCTTC. This sequence encodes CASSLGQGERYGYTF.

The chain combines TRBV20-1 with TRBJ2-1, with 9 bases aligning to TRBD1. CDR1 and CDR2 (germline): DFQATT, SNEGSKA (reference sequence). CDR3 length equals 11 residues. The CDR3 here is CRGGTGNEQFF. The CDR3 DNA reads as TGCAGGGGAGGGACAGGGAATGAGCAGTTCTTC.

The chain is built from TRBV29-1 and TRBJ1-1; 7 bases fit TRBD1. CDR3 length: 13 residues. Per the germline V gene, CDR1 is SQVTM and CDR2 is ANQGSEA. The V gene end was trimmed by 5 bases and the J gene end by 4 bases; junction bases not matched to a gene: 7. This CDR3 reads CSVSGGRGTEAFF. The CDR3 DNA is TGCAGCGTTTCAGGGGGAAGGGGCACTGAAGCTTTCTTT.

This chain joins TRBV7-9 and TRBJ1-1; 8 bases align to TRBD1. The V and J ends lost 3 bases and 3 bases, in that order; junction bases with no gene match: 3. This CDR3 spans 14 amino acids. Germline V gene sequence: CDR1 SEHNR, CDR2 FQNEAQ (reference sequence). The CDR3 sequence is CASSLDREDTEAFF. CDR3 DNA sequence: TGTGCCAGCAGCTTGGACAGGGAGGACACTGAAGCTTTCTTT. The full variable domain, its missing parts supplied by reference TRBV7-9 and TRBJ1-1, is DTGVSQNPRHKITKRGQNVTFRCDPISEHNRLYWYRQTLGQGPEFLTYFQNEAQLEKSRLLSDRFSAERPKGSFSTLEIQRTEQGDSAMYLCASSLDREDTEAFFGQGTRLTVV.

The gene calls are TRBV28 and TRBJ2-2, with D hard to call. The CDR3 consists of 13 residues. Germline values: CDR1 MDHEN, CDR2 SYDVKM. The ends were cut back, 6 bases at V and 1 base at J, with 6 bases in the middle. The CDR3 region is CASSSGNTGELFF. The CDR3 DNA reads TGTGCCAGCAGCTCAGGGAACACCGGGGAGCTGTTTTTT.

J is TRBJ1-4 and V is TRBV18; D call uncertain. The CDR3 runs to 15 residues. V lost 3 bases and J lost 7, with 15 bases in between. CDR1 is KGHSH, CDR2 LQKENI, per germline. The CDR3 coding sequence is TGTGCCAGCTCACCCGAGGAGGGCCCGGGTGAAAAACTGTTTTTT. Translation: CASSPEEGPGEKLFF.

J is TRBJ1-6 and V is TRBV4-3; 7 bases line up with TRBD1. J lost 7 bases, V lost 1 base, and 4 bases had no gene match. The CDR3 extends over 15 amino acids. Germline V gives CDR1 LGHNA, CDR2 YSLEER. The CDR3, as DNA: TGCGCCAGCAGCCAAGTTATGGGACAGAATTCACCCCTCCACTTT. The encoded protein is CASSQVMGQNSPLHF.

With respect to this clone: The same CDR3 also results from other DNA sequences found in this sample. The chain links TRBV25-1 to TRBJ1-1; D is unclear. This CDR3 is 13 amino acids long. Trimming removed 6 bases at V and 7 bases at J, with 15 bases between. The V gene's germline CDR1 is MGHDK and CDR2 SYGVNS. The CDR3 here is CASSPAWADEAFF. The CDR3 DNA reads TGTGCCAGCAGCCCCGCCTGGGCCGATGAAGCTTTCTTT.

The genes are TRBV19 and TRBJ1-5, with TRBD1 identical over 12 bases. CDR1 and CDR2 (germline): LNHDA, SQIVND (reference sequence). CDR3 length: 16 amino acids. The V and J ends lost 4 bases and 6 bases, in that order; junction bases with no gene match: 7. The CDR3 region has the DNA TGTGCCAGTAGTAGGGGACAGGGGGCTTCCAGTCAGCCCCAGCATTTT. Its protein is CASSRGQGASSQPQHF. Complete variable domain (other parts from reference TRBV19 and TRBJ1-5): DGGITQSPKYLFRKEGQNVTLSCEQNLNHDAMYWYRQDPGQGLRLIYYSQIVNDFQKGDIAEGYSVSREKKESFPLTVTSAQKNPTAFYLCASSRGQGASSQPQHFGDGTRLSIL.

The chain recombines TRBV7-9 with TRBJ2-7; D is ambiguous. V lost 1 base, J lost 3 bases, and 19 bases lay in between. There are 17 residues in the CDR3. CDR1 and CDR2 (germline): SEHNR, FQNEAQ (reference sequence). CDR3 DNA sequence: TGTGCCAGCAGCTTAGAGAGAAACCTCAGGTCCCACTACGAGCAGTACTTC. Translation gives CASSLERNLRSHYEQYF.

The chain couples TRBV30 to TRBJ1-2; TRBD1 agrees at 10 bases. Germline V gene sequence: CDR1 GTSNPN, CDR2 SVGIG (reference sequence). After removal of 6 bases from V and 7 bases from J, the junction contained 5 bases not matched to a gene. CDR3 length equals 12 residues. This CDR3 is CACPGQGSGYTF. CDR3 DNA: TGTGCCTGCCCGGGACAGGGGTCTGGCTACACCTTC.

The chain is built from TRBV11-3 and TRBJ2-1; 7 nucleotides line up with TRBD2. CDR3 size: 13 residues. Germline loops: CDR1 SGHNT, CDR2 YENEEA. Trimming cost V 1 base and J 7 bases; bases outside gene matches: 1. The CDR3 DNA sequence: TGTGCCAGCAGCTTAGTCGGGGGGAATGAGCAGTTCTTC. Translating it yields CASSLVGGNEQFF.

The CDR3 loop is CASSLTRDRSALEQYF. The CDR3 DNA reads TGCGCCAGCAGCCTAACCCGAGACAGGTCTGCCCTGGAGCAGTACTTC. The rearrangement uses TRBV5-1 and TRBJ2-7; D is perhaps TRBD1 (6 bases). The germline CDR1 and CDR2 sequences are SGHRS and YFSETQ. This CDR3 comprises 16 residues. Trimming took 4 bases from V and 7 from J, leaving 24 bases between them. The entire variable domain, with the rest obtained from reference TRBV5-1 and TRBJ2-7, is as follows: KAGVTQTPRYLIKTRGQQVTLSCSPISGHRSVSWYQQTPGQGLQFLFEYFSETQRNKGNFPGRFSGRQFSNSRSEMNVSTLELGDSALYLCASSLTRDRSALEQYFGPGTRLTVT.